The 9 T cell receptor beta chains presented below share a single source sample, sequenced in a study of blood T cell repertoires in COVID-19. Sequenced by immunoSEQ multiplex PCR; TCRdb stores in-frame clones only, minus some. The table shows a few hundred thousand clones, with 88% occurring only once. The specimen sequenced was peripheral blood. The source of these receptors is a human donor in a cohort sampled during active COVID-19.

This rearrangement joins TRBV18 to TRBJ2-7; 11 bases are a match to TRBD1. The CDR3 covers 14 residues. The junction had 1 base not matched to a gene; V was cut back by 6 bases and J by 0 bases. CDR1 and CDR2 (germline): KGHSH, LQKENI. The DNA for the CDR3 is TGTGCCAGCTCGGACAGGGGGCACTCCTACGAGCAGTACTTC. It encodes CASSDRGHSYEQYF.

V usage is TRBV30 and J usage is TRBJ2-7; D possibly corresponds to TRBD1 (5 bases). CDR1 and CDR2 (germline): GTSNPN, SVGIG (reference sequence). V dropped 2 bases and J dropped 7 bases, with 18 bases sitting between them. The CDR3 totals 14 residues. The chain's CDR3 is CAWSLGRALGEQYF. The DNA of the CDR3 is TGTGCCTGGAGTTTAGGCAGGGCTCTAGGAGAGCAGTACTTC.

The CDR3 spells CASSPSPTVIYGYTF. The CDR3, as DNA: TGCGCCAGCAGCCCCAGCCCGACAGTTATCTATGGCTACACCTTC. The chain combines TRBV4-3 with TRBJ1-2; D may be TRBD1 (5 bases). The CDR3 is 15 residues long. V was shortened by 4 bases and J by 4 bases, with 16 bases between the two germline ends. Germline-derived CDR1 and CDR2 are LGHNA and YSLEER.

This chain links TRBV6-5 with TRBJ1-1; maybe TRBD1 (6 bases). V gave up 0 bases and J gave up 10 bases, with 9 bases separating them. This CDR3 spans 12 amino acids. CDR1 and CDR2 from the germline V gene are MNHEY and SVGAGI. Written as DNA, the CDR3 is TGTGCCAGCAGTTACTCGGGGGCGGGAGCTTTCTTT. Translated, it gives CASSYSGAGAFF.

The rearrangement uses TRBV7-6 and TRBJ1-1; tentatively, D is TRBD1 (5 bases). The ends were cut back, 2 bases at V and 4 bases at J, with 8 bases in the middle. Germline lookup yields CDR1 SGHVS and CDR2 FNYEAQ. The CDR3 is 13 amino acids. The CDR3 is CASSLQGLTEAFF. CDR3 nucleotide sequence: TGTGCCAGCAGCTTACAGGGCCTCACTGAAGCTTTCTTT.

The V call is TRBV28, the J call TRBJ2-1; D gene unclear. Trimming cost V 1 base and J 5 bases, with 15 bases left between them. CDR1 is MDHEN, CDR2 SYDVKM, per germline. CDR3 length: 16 residues. The CDR3 reads CASSLYTINVHNEQFF. As DNA, the CDR3 is TGTGCCAGCAGTTTATACACGATCAATGTACACAATGAGCAGTTCTTC.

CDR3 sequence (DNA): TGTGCCAGCAGTGGGCAGGCTCATCAGCCCCAGCATTTT. Translated: CASSGQAHQPQHF. The chain carries TRBV28 and TRBJ1-5, with D hard to call. V gave up 5 bases and J gave up 5 bases, with 10 bases separating them. The germline V gene has CDR1 MDHEN and CDR2 SYDVKM. This CDR3 is built from 13 residues.

V usage is TRBV7-2 and J usage is TRBJ1-1, with D possibly matching TRBD1 (6 bases). The V gene's germline CDR1 is SGHTA and CDR2 FQGNSA. This CDR3 has 15 residues. V lost 4 bases to trimming and J lost 3 bases, with 15 bases between them. Written as DNA, the CDR3 is TGTGCCAGCAGCTCAGCTACAGGGAGGGACACTGAAGCTTTCTTT. This encodes CASSSATGRDTEAFF.

This sequence joins TRBV5-1 and TRBJ2-2; 11 bases align to TRBD1. With V trimmed by 4 bases and J by 6 bases, 8 bases remained unmatched. The germline V gene has CDR1 SGHRS and CDR2 YFSETQ. This CDR3 contains 16 residues. CDR3 sequence (DNA): TGCGCCAGCAGCAACGGGACAGGGGGGACCCCCGGGGAGCTGTTTTTT. It translates to CASSNGTGGTPGELFF.